Here is one T cell receptor beta chain with its context. Antigen unknown. Between the trimmed V and J ends, which lost 7 bases and 6 bases, there was a span of 7 bases. The CDR3 runs 12 residues. The V gene's germline CDR1 is MNHNS and CDR2 SASEGT. Repeated repertoire sampling spanned the course of chemoradiotherapy. The record originates from a study of chemoradiotherapy in HPV16-positive cancers. Study in general: Functional T-cell assays on a couple of HPV16-positive patients' cells defined candidate HPV-specific clones and common TCR motifs. Study findings and constraints: Non-HPV-specific T cells did not expand in tumors during treatment, whereas candidate HPV-specific clones and E7-related motifs did.

Here immunoSEQ multiplex PCR was the method, and the copy in TCRdb shows in-frame clones only, minus some. This table holds over 1,500 clones, roughly 89% found once. J is TRBJ1-6 and V is TRBV6-1; D ambiguous. The sequence came from a human donor with HPV-associated anogenital cancer. Sequenced material: tumor tissue, taken from a patient who underwent chemoradiotherapy. The CDR3 sequence: CASTLSNSPLHF. Here the CDR3 DNA reads TGTGCCAGCACCCTTTCTAATTCACCCCTCCACTTT.